Here is one T cell receptor (beta chain) with its context. Its antigen is unknown. Produced via immunoSEQ multiplex PCR; TCRdb's table is partial and in-frame only. This sample carries 130,000 or so clones, around 90% of them seen once, and the ten largest clones take 1.7%. The sample comes from a study of T cells in localized non-small cell lung cancer. Per the germline V gene, CDR1 is MDHEN and CDR2 is SYDVKM. The CDR3 consists of 13 residues. Trimming took 2 bases from V and 2 from J, leaving 6 bases between them. General observations from the study: Longer overall survival was associated with a higher density of T cells in the blood. A median of around 57 clones ranked among the top 100 in tumor appeared in adjacent lung. Uninvolved adjacent lung had more T cell clonality than any other tissue, topping tumor. Sequencing involved a lone tumor region, leaving heterogeneity possible.

The chain joins TRBV28 to TRBJ1-2; no clear D gene. The TCR originated in a female donor older than 55 with stage I lung adenocarcinoma. The sequences come from peripheral blood, collected before any cancer treatment. CDR3 sequence: CASSLVQNYGYTF. The CDR3 DNA reads TGTGCCAGCAGTTTAGTACAGAACTATGGCTACACCTTC.